This T cell receptor (beta chain) was obtained from a study of T cells in Graves' hyperthyroidism and ophthalmopathy. Many counts were recorded for this clonotype. Its cognate antigen is unknown. These patients, aged 18 to 65, had recently diagnosed hyperthyroidism lasting under 2 months. Study outcomes and limitations: Among clonotypes expanded in thyroid above 0.001, most were also found in blood. The model's output predicted ophthalmopathy at a median of 6.5 months prior to onset. Researchers report that a 13 V-J model separated ophthalmopathy from stable hyperthyroidism.

Germline V CDR1 and CDR2: LGHDT, YNNKEL (reference sequence). With 3 bases clipped from V and 7 bases from J, the junction kept 6 bases outside the gene matches. The CDR3 covers 14 residues. Researchers amplified the TCR beta CDR3 regions from RNA transcripts. An initial round of RT-PCR targeting the TCR CDR3 relied on the HTBI primer set. TCRdb passed the multiplex PCR reads through MiXCR, listing each CDR3 protein once. The sample lists 300,000 to 400,000 distinct CDR3 sequences, around 13% seen once, with 9.2% in the top ten. The TCR comes from a woman between 18 and 30 years old with Graves' hyperthyroidism. The sample taken for sequencing was blood. The rearrangement links TRBV3-1 to TRBJ2-4; 7 bases match TRBD1. CDR3 in DNA: TGTGCCAGCAGCCACAGACAGGGACGGAACATTCAGTACTTC. This translates into CASSHRQGRNIQYF.